The source of this T cell receptor beta chain is a study of cytomegalovirus exposure and HLA in healthy donors. Study conclusions and caveats: In an earlier analysis, about 90% or about 30%: the productive usage of most TCR beta V segments. CMV serostatus was the sole immune exposure information available. There was a cluster of highly shared sequence variants that was likely a sequencing artifact. There were about 160 TCR beta chains listed as cytomegalovirus-associated.

The length of the CDR3 is 16 residues. Between the trimmed V and J ends, which lost 2 bases and 0 bases, there was a span of 11 bases. Germline V gene data show CDR1 as KGHSH and CDR2 as LQKENI. This clone appeared a single time. Its antigen is not identified. The PCR made use of 60 Vbeta and 13 Jbeta primers. The data were produced by immunoSEQ multiplex PCR, yet TCRdb's version contains in-frame clones alone and is incomplete. The table shows 150,000 or so clones, with approximately 80% occurring only once. J is TRBJ1-5 and V is TRBV18; D uncertain. The receptor comes from a man aged 25 to 45 in good health and CMV-seropositive. The specimen was PBMCs. The CDR3 is CASSPRTGDSNQPQHF. CDR3 DNA sequence: TGTGCCAGCTCACCAAGGACGGGAGATAGCAATCAGCCCCAGCATTTT.